These 4 T cell receptor beta chains were sequenced from one sample in a study of blood T cell repertoires in COVID-19. Produced via immunoSEQ multiplex PCR; TCRdb's table is partial and in-frame only. The sample holds tens of thousands of clones, roughly 80% seen once. Sequencing input: peripheral blood. The origin of the receptors is a human donor in a cohort sampled during active COVID-19.

The chain couples TRBV6-5 to TRBJ2-3; 9 positions agree with TRBD2. There are 15 residues in the CDR3. Germline assignment: CDR1 MNHEY and CDR2 SVGAGI. The ends lost 5 bases at V and 1 base at J; junction bases unmatched: 4. The CDR3 sequence: CASSLAGPRTDTQYF. The CDR3 DNA reads TGTGCCAGCAGTCTAGCGGGGCCACGCACAGATACGCAGTATTTT.

CDR3 sequence (DNA): TGTGCCAGCAGCCGCGGATTGGACAGCCAAGAGACCCAGTACTTC. Amino acids: CASSRGLDSQETQYF. The rearrangement uses TRBV5-4 and TRBJ2-5; possible D gene TRBD1, 6 bases. Trimming cost V 4 bases and J 1 base, with 14 bases left between them. This CDR3 spans 15 amino acids. CDR1 is SGHNT, CDR2 YYREEE, per germline (reference sequence).

The count of this clone is one. CDR3 region: CATSQRGGSTGELFF. The CDR3 nucleotides read TGTGCCACCAGCCAAAGAGGAGGCTCCACCGGGGAGCTGTTTTTT. The rearrangement links TRBV24-1 to TRBJ2-2, with a tentative D call TRBD2 (5 bases). Trimming pared 7 bases from V and 4 bases from J, leaving 15 bases between. CDR3 length equals 15 residues. Germline CDR1 reads KGHDR; CDR2 reads SFDVKD.

The chain has TRBV9 and TRBJ2-7; D remains unclear. The ends were cut back, 0 bases at V and 4 bases at J, with 11 bases in the middle. From germline, CDR1 is SGDLS and CDR2 YYNGEE. The length of the CDR3 is 14 residues. The CDR3 DNA is TGTGCCAGCAGCGTAGATTGGCAGAGGTACGAGCAGTACTTC. Protein product: CASSVDWQRYEQYF.